One and the same sample provided the 3 T cell receptor beta chains below, sequenced in a study of T cell repertoires in cytomegalovirus infection. Each CDR3 protein is one row after TCRdb ran MiXCR on the reads. The sample consists of a few hundred thousand distinct CDR3 sequences, approximately 13% of them appearing once. Material: PBMCs. The receptor set was obtained from a human donor in good health (CMV status not recorded). Some clones in this sample may be carry-over from other donors' samples.

In this sample, this clonotype turned up many times. The chain employs TRBV6-1 and TRBJ2-7; D may be TRBD1 or TRBD2 (5 bases each). There are 15 residues in the CDR3. V gave up 8 bases and J gave up 0 bases, with 17 bases separating them. The germline CDR1 and CDR2 sequences are MNHNS and SASEGT. This CDR3 is CASETTRDGSYEQYF. CDR3 coding DNA: TGTGCCAGCGAGACCACCCGGGACGGCTCCTACGAGCAGTACTTC.

The chain carries TRBV4-1 and TRBJ2-1, with D perhaps assigned TRBD1 or TRBD2 (5 bases each). This CDR3 has 15 amino acids. V was clipped by 4 bases and J by 5 bases, with 15 bases between them. The germline V gene has CDR1 MGHRA and CDR2 YSYEKL. The CDR3 DNA is TGCGCCAGCAGCCCCCCCCCGGGGCCGCACAATGAGCAGTTCTTC. This translates into CASSPPPGPHNEQFF.

The rearrangement links TRBV12-3 or TRBV12-4 to TRBJ2-1; D is ambiguous. Trimming removed 6 bases from V and 2 bases from J, with 8 bases in between. The CDR3 totals 13 residues. The chain's CDR3 is CASSWRPYNEQFF. The CDR3, as DNA: TGTGCCAGCAGCTGGCGACCCTACAATGAGCAGTTCTTC.